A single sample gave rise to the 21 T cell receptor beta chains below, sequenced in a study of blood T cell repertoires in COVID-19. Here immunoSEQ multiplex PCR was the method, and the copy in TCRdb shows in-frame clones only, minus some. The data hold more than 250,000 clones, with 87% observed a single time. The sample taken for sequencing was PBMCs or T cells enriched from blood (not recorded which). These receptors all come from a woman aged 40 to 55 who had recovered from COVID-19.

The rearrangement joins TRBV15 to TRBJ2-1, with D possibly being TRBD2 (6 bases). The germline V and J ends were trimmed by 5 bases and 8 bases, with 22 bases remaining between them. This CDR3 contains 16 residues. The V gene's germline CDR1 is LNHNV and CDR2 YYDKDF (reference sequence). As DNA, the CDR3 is TGTGCCACCAGCGGAACCCCGGGACTCTCGGGCGATGAGCAGTTCTTC. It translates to CATSGTPGLSGDEQFF.

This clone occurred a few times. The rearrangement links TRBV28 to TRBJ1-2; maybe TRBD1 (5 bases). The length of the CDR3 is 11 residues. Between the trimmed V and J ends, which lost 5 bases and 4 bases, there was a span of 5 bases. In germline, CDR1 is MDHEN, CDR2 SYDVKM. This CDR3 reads CASSTGYGYTF. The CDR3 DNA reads TGTGCCAGCAGTACAGGCTATGGCTACACCTTC.

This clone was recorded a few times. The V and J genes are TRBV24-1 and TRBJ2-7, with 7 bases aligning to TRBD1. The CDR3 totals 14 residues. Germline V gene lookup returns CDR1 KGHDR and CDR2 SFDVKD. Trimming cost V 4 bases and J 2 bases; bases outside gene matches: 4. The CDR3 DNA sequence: TGTGCCACCAGTGACCCGGGACAGACCTACGAGCAGTACTTC. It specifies CATSDPGQTYEQYF.

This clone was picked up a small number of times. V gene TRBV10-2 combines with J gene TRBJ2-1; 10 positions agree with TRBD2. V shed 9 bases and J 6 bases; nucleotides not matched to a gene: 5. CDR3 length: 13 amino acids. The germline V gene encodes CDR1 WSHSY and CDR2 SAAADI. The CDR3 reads CASLASGSNEQFF. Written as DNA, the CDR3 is TGCGCCAGTCTCGCTAGCGGGAGCAATGAGCAGTTCTTC.

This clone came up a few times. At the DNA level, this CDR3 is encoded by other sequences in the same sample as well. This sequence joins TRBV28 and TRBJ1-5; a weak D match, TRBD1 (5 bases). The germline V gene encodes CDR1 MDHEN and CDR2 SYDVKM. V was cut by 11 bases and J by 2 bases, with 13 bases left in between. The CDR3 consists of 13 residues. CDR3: CASRTGGNQPQHF. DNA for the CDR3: TGTGCCTCGCGCACAGGTGGCAATCAGCCCCAGCATTTT.

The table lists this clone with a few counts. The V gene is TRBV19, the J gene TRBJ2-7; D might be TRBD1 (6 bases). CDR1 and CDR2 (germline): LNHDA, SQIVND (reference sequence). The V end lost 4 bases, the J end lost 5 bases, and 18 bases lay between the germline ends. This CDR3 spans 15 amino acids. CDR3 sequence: CASSRSSGGADEQYF. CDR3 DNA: TGTGCCAGTAGTAGGTCGAGTGGGGGCGCCGACGAGCAGTACTTC.

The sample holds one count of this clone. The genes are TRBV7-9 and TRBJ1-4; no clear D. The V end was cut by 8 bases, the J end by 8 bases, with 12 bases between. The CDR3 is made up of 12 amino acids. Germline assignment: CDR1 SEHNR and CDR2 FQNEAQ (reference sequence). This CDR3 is CASSWSQEKLFF. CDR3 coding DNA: TGTGCCAGCTCGTGGTCACAGGAAAAACTGTTTTTT.

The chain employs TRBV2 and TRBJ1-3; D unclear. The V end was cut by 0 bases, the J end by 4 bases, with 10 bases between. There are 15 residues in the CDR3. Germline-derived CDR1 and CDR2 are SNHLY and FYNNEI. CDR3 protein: CASSEAVSVGNTIYF. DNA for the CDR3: TGTGCCAGCAGTGAAGCGGTGTCAGTGGGAAACACCATATATTTT.

The CDR3 loop reads CASSGLAGGAYNEQFF. The CDR3 DNA reads TGTGCCAGCAGCGGTCTCGCGGGAGGAGCCTACAATGAGCAGTTCTTC. The chain uses TRBV3-1 (or the pseudogene TRBV3-2) and TRBJ2-1, with 8 bases matching TRBD2. After removal of 5 bases from V and 2 bases from J, the junction contained 8 bases not matched to a gene. There are 16 residues in the CDR3. Germline loops: CDR1 LGHDT, CDR2 YNNKEL (reference sequence).

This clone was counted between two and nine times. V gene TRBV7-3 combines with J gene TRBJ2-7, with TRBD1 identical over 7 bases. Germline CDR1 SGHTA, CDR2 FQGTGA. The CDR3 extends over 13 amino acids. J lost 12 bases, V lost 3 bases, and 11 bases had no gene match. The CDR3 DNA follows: TGTGCCAGCAGCTTCGGGCAAGACAGGGATCTGTACTTC. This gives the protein CASSFGQDRDLYF.

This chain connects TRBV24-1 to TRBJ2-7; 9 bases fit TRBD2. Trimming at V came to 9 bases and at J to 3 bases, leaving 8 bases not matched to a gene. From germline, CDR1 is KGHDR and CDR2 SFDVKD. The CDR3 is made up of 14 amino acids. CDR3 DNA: TGTGCCACCGCGACTAGCGGAGATTTCTACGAGCAGTACTTC. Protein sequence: CATATSGDFYEQYF.

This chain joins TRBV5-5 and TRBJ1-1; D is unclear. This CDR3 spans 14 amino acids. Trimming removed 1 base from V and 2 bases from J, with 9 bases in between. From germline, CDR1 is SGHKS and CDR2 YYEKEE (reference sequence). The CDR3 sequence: CASSLPGDNTEAFF. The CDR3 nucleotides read TGTGCCAGCAGCTTGCCCGGGGATAACACTGAAGCTTTCTTT.

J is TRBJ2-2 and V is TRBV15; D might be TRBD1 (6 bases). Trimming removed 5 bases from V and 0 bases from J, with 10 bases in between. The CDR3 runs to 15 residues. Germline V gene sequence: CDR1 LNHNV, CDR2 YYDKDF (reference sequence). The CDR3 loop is CATSPGTPNTGELFF. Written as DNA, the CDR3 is TGTGCCACCAGCCCCGGGACACCGAACACCGGGGAGCTGTTTTTT.

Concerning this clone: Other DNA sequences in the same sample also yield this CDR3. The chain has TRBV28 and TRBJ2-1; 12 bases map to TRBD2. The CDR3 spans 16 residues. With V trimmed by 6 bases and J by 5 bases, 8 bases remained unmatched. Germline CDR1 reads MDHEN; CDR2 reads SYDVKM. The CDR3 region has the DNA TGTGCCAGCAGCCTACCCGGACTAGCGGGAAACAATGAGCAGTTCTTC. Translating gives CASSLPGLAGNNEQFF.

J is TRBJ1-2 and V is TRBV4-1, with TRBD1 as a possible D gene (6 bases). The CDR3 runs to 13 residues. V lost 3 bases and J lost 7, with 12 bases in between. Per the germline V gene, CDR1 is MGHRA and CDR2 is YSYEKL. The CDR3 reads CASSQGGGLGYTF. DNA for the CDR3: TGCGCCAGCAGCCAGGGGGGGGGCCTTGGCTACACCTTC.

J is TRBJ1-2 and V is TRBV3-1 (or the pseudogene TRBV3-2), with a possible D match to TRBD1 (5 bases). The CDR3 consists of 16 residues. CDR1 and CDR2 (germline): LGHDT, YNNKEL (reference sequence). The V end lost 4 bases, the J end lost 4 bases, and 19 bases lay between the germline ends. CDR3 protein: CASSREAFWGSYGYTF. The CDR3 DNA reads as TGTGCCAGCAGCCGGGAGGCCTTCTGGGGCAGCTATGGCTACACCTTC.

CDR3 coding DNA: TGTGCCAGCAGCCACACCTTGGGGGCTAGTGGCTACACCTTC. As protein: CASSHTLGASGYTF. J is TRBJ1-2 and V is TRBV6-5; possibly TRBD1 for D (6 bases). V was clipped by 6 bases and J by 7 bases, with 18 bases between them. CDR1 MNHEY and CDR2 SVGAGI come from the germline V gene. This CDR3 region has 14 residues.

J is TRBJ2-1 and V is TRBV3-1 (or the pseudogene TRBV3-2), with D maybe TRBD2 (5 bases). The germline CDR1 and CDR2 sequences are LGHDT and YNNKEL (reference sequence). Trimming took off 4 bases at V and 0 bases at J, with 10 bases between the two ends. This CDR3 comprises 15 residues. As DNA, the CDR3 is TGTGCCAGCAGCCCTAGAACTAGCTCCTACAATGAGCAGTTCTTC. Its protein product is CASSPRTSSYNEQFF.

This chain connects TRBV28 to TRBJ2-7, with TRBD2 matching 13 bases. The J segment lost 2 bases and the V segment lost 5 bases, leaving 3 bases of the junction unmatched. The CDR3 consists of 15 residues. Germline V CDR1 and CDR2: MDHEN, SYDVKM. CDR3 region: CASSPGLAGAYEQYF. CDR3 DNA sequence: TGTGCCAGCAGTCCAGGACTAGCGGGGGCCTACGAGCAGTACTTC.

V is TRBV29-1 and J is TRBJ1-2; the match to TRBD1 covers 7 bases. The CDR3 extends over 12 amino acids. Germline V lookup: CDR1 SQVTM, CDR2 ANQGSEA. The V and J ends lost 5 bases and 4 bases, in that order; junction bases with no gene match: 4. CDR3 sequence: CSVSRQGYGYTF. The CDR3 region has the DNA TGCAGCGTTTCGAGACAGGGCTATGGCTACACCTTC.

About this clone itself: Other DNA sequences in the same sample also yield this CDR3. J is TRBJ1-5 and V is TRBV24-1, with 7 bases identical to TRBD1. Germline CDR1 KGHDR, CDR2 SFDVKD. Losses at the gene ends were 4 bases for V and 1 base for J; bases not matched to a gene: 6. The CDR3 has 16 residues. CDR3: CATSDPTGDSNQPQHF. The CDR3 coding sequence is TGTGCCACCAGTGACCCTACAGGGGACAGCAATCAGCCCCAGCATTTT.